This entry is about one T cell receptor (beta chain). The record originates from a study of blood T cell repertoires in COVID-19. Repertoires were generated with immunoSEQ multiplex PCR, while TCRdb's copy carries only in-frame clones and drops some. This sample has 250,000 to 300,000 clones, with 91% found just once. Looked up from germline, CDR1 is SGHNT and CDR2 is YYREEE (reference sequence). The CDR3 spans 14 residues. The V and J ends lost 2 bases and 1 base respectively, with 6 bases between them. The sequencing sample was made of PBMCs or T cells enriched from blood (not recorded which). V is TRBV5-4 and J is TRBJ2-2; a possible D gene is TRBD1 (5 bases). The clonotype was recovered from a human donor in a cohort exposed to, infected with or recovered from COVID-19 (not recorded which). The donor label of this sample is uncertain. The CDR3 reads CASSFQGNTGELFF. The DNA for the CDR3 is TGTGCCAGCAGCTTCCAGGGGAACACCGGGGAGCTGTTTTTT.